The source of this T cell receptor (beta chain) is a study of blood T cell repertoires in COVID-19. Across the study: Acute and convalescent COVID-19 specimens originated in the United States, Italy and Spain. PBMCs, B-cell-depleted T cells, or T cells provided the cDNA or gDNA that made up the material.

The CDR3 sequence is 13 residues long. CDR1 is SGHRS and CDR2 is YFSETQ in the germline V gene. V lost 4 bases, J lost 3 bases, and 11 bases lay in between. Data came from immunoSEQ multiplex PCR; TCRdb stores just in-frame clones and leaves some out. The repertoire has about 180,000 clones, around 80% of them found once; the top ten carry roughly 2.9%. About this clone itself: Within the sample, other DNA sequences also encode this same CDR3.

Material: peripheral blood. This clonotype was sampled from an older woman with acute or convalescent COVID-19. The V gene is TRBV5-1, the J gene TRBJ2-7, with D unclear. The CDR3, as DNA: TGCGCCAGCAGCCTAGGAAGAGACTACGAGCAGTACTTC. It encodes CASSLGRDYEQYF.